This T cell receptor (beta chain) was sequenced during a study of vaccination effects on CD4 cells after COVID-19. In the study overall: The two convalescent patients provided samples 16 days and one week before vaccination. Study-wide points: Long after vaccination, the clones induced by infection and by vaccine shrank markedly in size. Convalescent patients' post-vaccine spike repertoire was mostly distinct vaccine-induced clones.

There are 16 residues in the CDR3. Germline assignment: CDR1 KGHSH and CDR2 LQKENI. Unmatched junction bases numbered 3, after V lost 6 bases and J lost 0 bases. The ViraFEST assay expanded antigen-specific CD4+ T cells with viral peptide pools before sequencing. Subsequent to a culture period of more than 9 days, CD4+ T cells were isolated. The individual was infected with SARS-CoV-2 between March and December 2020, as confirmed by PCR. This clone came up a few times. Its antigen remains unknown. Repertoires were generated with immunoSEQ multiplex PCR, while TCRdb's copy carries only in-frame clones and drops some. The sample has about 70,000 clones, 60% to 75% seen once; the top ten hold 5%.

The sequencing here drew on CD4+ T cells from PBMCs cultured with HIV peptides, taken before COVID-19 vaccination. Subset of the sample: HIV-1 Nef peptide pool negative control/reference culture. The sequence came from a human donor who had a prior SARS-CoV-2 infection. V gene TRBV18 combines with J gene TRBJ2-1; 12 nucleotides line up with TRBD2. The CDR3 bases are TGTGCCAGCTCGATGACTAGCGGGAGCTCCTACAATGAGCAGTTCTTC. Translated: CASSMTSGSSYNEQFF.